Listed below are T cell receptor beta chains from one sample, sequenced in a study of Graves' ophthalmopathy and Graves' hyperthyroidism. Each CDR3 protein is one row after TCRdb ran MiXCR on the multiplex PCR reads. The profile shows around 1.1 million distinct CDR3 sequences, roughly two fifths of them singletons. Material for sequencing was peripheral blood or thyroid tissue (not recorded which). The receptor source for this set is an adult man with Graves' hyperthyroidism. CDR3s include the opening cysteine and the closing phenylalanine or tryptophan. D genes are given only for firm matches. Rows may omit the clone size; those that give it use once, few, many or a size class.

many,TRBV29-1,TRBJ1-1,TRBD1,CSVELTGGSEAFF,TGCAGCGTTGAATTAACAGGGGGCTCTGAAGCTTTCTTT
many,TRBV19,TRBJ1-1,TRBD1,CASNPGQANTEAFF,TGTGCCAGTAACCCGGGACAGGCTAACACTGAAGCTTTCTTT
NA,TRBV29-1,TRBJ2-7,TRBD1,CSVRTGGVGFTGYEQYF,TGCAGCGTCCGGACAGGGGGTGTAGGCTTTACTGGGTACGAGCAGTACTTC
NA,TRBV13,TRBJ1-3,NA,CASSQLLGSGNTIYF,TGTGCCAGCAGCCAACTCCTTGGCTCTGGAAACACCATATATTTT
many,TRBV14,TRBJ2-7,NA,CASSLNRVYEQYF,TGTGCCAGCAGCCTCAACAGGGTCTACGAGCAGTACTTC
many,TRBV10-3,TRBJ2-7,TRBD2,CAISEASGISYEQYF,TGTGCCATCAGTGAGGCTAGCGGGATCTCCTACGAGCAGTACTTC
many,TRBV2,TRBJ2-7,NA,CASSARASGEQYF,TGTGCCAGCAGTGCAAGGGCCTCGGGGGAGCAGTACTTC
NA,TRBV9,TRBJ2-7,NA,CASSPTEWGTYEQYF,TGTGCCAGCAGCCCTACCGAGTGGGGGACCTACGAGCAGTACTTC
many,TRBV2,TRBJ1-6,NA,CASSDRGATLHF,TGTGCCAGCAGTGACAGGGGTGCGACCCTCCACTTT
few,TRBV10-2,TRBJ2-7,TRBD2,CASSAGLAGSQQYF,TGCGCCAGCAGTGCCGGACTAGCGGGAAGTCAGCAGTACTTC
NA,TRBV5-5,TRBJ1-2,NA,CASIPIEGEGGYTF,TGTGCCAGCATCCCTATTGAAGGTGAAGGGGGCTACACCTTC
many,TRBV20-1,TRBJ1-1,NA,CSATQGPAEAFF,TGCAGTGCTACACAGGGTCCAGCTGAAGCTTTCTTT
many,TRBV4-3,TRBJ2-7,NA,CASSPGKGAYEQYF,TGCGCCAGCAGTCCCGGGAAGGGGGCCTACGAGCAGTACTTC
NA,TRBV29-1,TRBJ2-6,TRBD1,CSVRGQGAGANVLTF,TGCAGCGTTCGCGGACAGGGTGCCGGGGCCAACGTCCTGACTTTC
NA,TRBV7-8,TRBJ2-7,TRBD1,CASSPGTDNSYEQYF,TGTGCCAGCTCACCCGGGACAGACAACTCCTACGAGCAGTACTTC
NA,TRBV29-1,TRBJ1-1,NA,CSFEQNTEAFF,TGCAGCTTCGAACAGAACACTGAAGCTTTCTTT
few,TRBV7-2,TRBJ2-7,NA,CASSLVSFGEQYF,TGTGCCAGCAGCTTAGTTTCTTTTGGGGAGCAGTACTTC
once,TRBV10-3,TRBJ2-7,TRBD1,CAISVTGAAEQYF,TGTGCCATCAGTGTGACAGGGGCGGCTGAGCAGTACTTC
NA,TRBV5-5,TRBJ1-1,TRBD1,CASNDRVANTEAFF,TGTGCCTCAAACGACAGGGTCGCGAACACTGAAGCTTTCTTT
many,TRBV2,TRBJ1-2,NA,CASSGTRYYGYTF,TGTGCCAGCAGTGGGACCCGGTATTATGGCTACACCTTC
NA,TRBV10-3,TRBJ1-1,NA,CAIRRGAEGTEAFF,TGTGCCATCAGGCGGGGAGCTGAGGGGACTGAAGCTTTCTTT
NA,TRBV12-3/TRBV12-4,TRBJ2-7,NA,CAGSYRPKSSYEQYF,TGTGCCGGCAGTTACCGTCCCAAGAGCTCCTACGAGCAGTACTTC
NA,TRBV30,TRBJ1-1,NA,CAWSVPGTEAFF,TGTGCCTGGAGTGTACCAGGGACTGAAGCTTTCTTT
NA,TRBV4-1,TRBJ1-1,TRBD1,CASSRGTGGLNTEAFF,TGCGCCAGCAGCCGAGGGACAGGGGGATTAAACACTGAAGCTTTCTTT
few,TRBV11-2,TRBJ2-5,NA,CASSLRMGQNQETQYF,TGTGCCAGCAGCTTAAGGATGGGTCAGAATCAAGAGACCCAGTACTTC
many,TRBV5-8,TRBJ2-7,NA,CASSFDSINYEQYF,TGTGCCAGCAGCTTCGACTCGATCAACTACGAGCAGTACTTC
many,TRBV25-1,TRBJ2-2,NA,CASSESWAGELFF,TGTGCCAGCAGTGAATCCTGGGCCGGGGAGCTGTTTTTT
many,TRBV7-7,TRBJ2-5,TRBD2,CASSLRSGVETQYF,TGTGCCAGCAGCCTGAGAAGCGGGGTTGAGACCCAGTACTTC
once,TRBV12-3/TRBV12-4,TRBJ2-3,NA,CASSWGGGTDTQYF,TGTGCCAGCAGTTGGGGCGGAGGCACAGATACGCAGTATTTT
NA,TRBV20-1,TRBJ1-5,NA,CSAREGINQPQHF,TGCAGTGCTAGAGAGGGGATCAATCAGCCCCAGCATTTT
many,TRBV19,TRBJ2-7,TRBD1,CASSNGDRGTYEQYF,TGTGCCAGTAGTAACGGGGACAGGGGTACCTACGAGCAGTACTTC
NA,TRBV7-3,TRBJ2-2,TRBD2,CASSQEPSGSITGELFF,TGCGCCAGCAGCCAAGAACCTAGCGGGAGTATAACCGGGGAGCTGTTTTTT
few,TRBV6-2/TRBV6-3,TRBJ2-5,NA,CASKGQTQYF,TGTGCCAGCAAAGGGCAGACCCAGTACTTC
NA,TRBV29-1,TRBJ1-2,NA,CSVERDLGGYGYTF,TGCAGCGTTGAGAGGGACCTGGGAGGCTATGGCTACACCTTC
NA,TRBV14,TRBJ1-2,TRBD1,CASRSLPGGEYGYTF,TGTGCCAGCAGATCCCTCCCAGGGGGCGAGTATGGCTACACCTTC
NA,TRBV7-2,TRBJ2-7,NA,CASSRRTGEQYF,TGTGCCAGCAGCCGTCGCACCGGGGAGCAGTACTTC
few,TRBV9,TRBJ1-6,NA,CASSGEVQLNSPLHF,TGTGCCAGCAGCGGAGAAGTACAATTAAATTCACCCCTCCACTTT
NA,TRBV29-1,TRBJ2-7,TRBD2,CSVGTLSGRGREQYF,TGCAGCGTTGGGACCCTTAGCGGGAGGGGTCGGGAGCAGTACTTC
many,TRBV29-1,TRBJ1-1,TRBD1,CSVDSGTGFAEAFF,TGCAGCGTTGATTCGGGGACAGGATTTGCTGAAGCTTTCTTT
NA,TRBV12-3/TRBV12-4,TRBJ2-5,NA,CASSRARTVETQYF,TGTGCCAGCAGTCGCGCCAGGACAGTCGAGACCCAGTACTTC
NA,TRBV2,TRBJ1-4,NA,CASRDGEKLFF,TGTGCCAGCAGAGACGGAGAAAAACTGTTTTTT
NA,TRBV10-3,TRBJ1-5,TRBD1,CAISEGTGVGNQPQHF,TGTGCCATCAGTGAGGGGACAGGGGTCGGCAATCAGCCCCAGCATTTT
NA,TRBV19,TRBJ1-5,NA,CASRRDFGLNQPQHF,TGTGCCAGTAGGAGGGACTTCGGCCTCAATCAGCCCCAGCATTTT
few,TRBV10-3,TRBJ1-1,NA,CASSYPPGRKMNTEAFF,TGTGCCAGCAGTTACCCCCCGGGACGGAAAATGAACACTGAAGCTTTCTTT
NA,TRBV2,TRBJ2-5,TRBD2,CASSFPSGGQETQYF,TGTGCCAGCAGTTTCCCTAGCGGGGGTCAAGAGACCCAGTACTTC
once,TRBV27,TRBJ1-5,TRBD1,CASSSSGGFGNQPQHF,TGTGCCAGCTCATCTTCAGGGGGCTTTGGCAATCAGCCCCAGCATTTT
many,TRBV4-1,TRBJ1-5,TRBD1,CASSQVQGGGNQPQHF,TGCGCCAGCAGCCAAGTACAGGGGGGGGGCAATCAGCCCCAGCATTTT